This T cell receptor (beta chain) was recorded in a study of neurological immune-mediated disorders. Individuals who volunteered at a blood bank located in Maryland, USA, made up the group of healthy controls. The starting material, 2 million PBMCs stored at -80 C, gave rise to the unsorted libraries. This clonotype was detected ten times or more. Its antigen remains unidentified. Notes on the study in general: Across subjects, expanded clones had no CDR3 amino acid sequences in common, pointing to private repertoires in all groups.

V dropped 6 bases and J dropped 6 bases, with 24 bases sitting between them. The CDR3 length is 16 residues. The team produced cDNA through 5'RACE using 10-nucleotide random UMIs. Each CDR3 protein is one row after TCRdb ran MiXCR on the 5' RACE reads. Among approximately 77,000 distinct CDR3 sequences listed, roughly 9% were seen once. The specimen sequenced was PBMCs. The rearrangement links TRBV12-3 or TRBV12-4 to TRBJ2-7, with D maybe TRBD2 (7 bases). The source of this sequence is a man aged 50 or older in good health. The CDR3 reads CASRKLLGGEWGEQYF. Here the CDR3 DNA reads TGTGCCAGCAGGAAGCTCCTAGGGGGGGAATGGGGCGAGCAGTACTTC.